This T cell receptor (beta chain) was retrieved from a study of cytotoxic CD8 clonotypes in ibrutinib-treated CLL (dated by TCRdb to about 2021). For the wider study: In this cohort, approximately 15 patients were treatment-naive and some 10 were relapsed/refractory, while around 18 had unmutated IGHV. Partial responses were observed in 24 patients and complete responses in 2; after a median follow-up of around 68 months, remission was maintained in approximately 15 patients and progression was observed in approximately twelve. Samples at response were collected after a median of about 11 months of treatment, with a range of roughly 6 to 40 months. An average of around 250,000 productive templates and 94,082 productive rearrangements was obtained per sample. Of the 90 or so participants in the trial, about two dozen had longitudinal samples available. Cryopreserved peripheral blood mononuclear cells were collected before treatment, at response, and at either disease progression or sustained remission. Patients were still on ibrutinib when every remission and progressive disease sample was collected. The study at large found these results: Public clonotypes were found to be uncommon and were observed to contract or remain stable during treatment; the increase in clonality was shown to reflect expansion of private clonotypes at ibrutinib response. Sampling times were not matched between patients in sustained remission and patients whose disease was progressing, and lymph node repertoires were not examined. Clonality rose at ibrutinib response, remained stable during sustained remission, and dropped back toward baseline at progression. Baseline clonality exceeded that of age-matched healthy donors and correlated strongly with circulating CD8+ T-cell counts.

On a MiSeq, deep resolution sequencing aimed for a depth between 1 in 1 million and 1 in 200,000 T cells, with each clonotype covered approximately 10x on average. TCR beta libraries were generated with the immunoSEQ hsTCRB Kit. The paper's data handling went like this. The data were analyzed with ImmunoSEQ Analyzer and ImmunoSEQ Data Assistant, and V, D and J gene assignments followed IMGT definitions. Clonality, with values ranging from 0 to 1, was calculated as one minus the normalized Shannon entropy of productive rearrangement frequencies. Only overrepresented clonotypes making up at least 0.05% of the repertoire of each patient were included in the public clonotype analysis. Roughly 12 age-matched healthy donor repertoires from immuneACCESS were used as controls for clonality. TCRdb stores this immuneACCESS table with in-frame sequences only. Part of the clones is absent; in the studies checked, under half of the shortfall reflects unresolved V genes, and no reason is known for the rest. V, J and clone size were drawn from that table, and D and trimming were deduced from the DNA. Counted in this sample were tens of thousands of clones; roughly two thirds of them appeared once. Roughly 14% of the sample is in the top ten clones.

This specimen's time point label, interpreted: eleven to twelve months on ibrutinib. For TCR beta library preparation, about 2.1 micrograms of genomic DNA were extracted from the cryopreserved PBMCs. Longitudinal blood samples from CLL patients on ibrutinib monotherapy underwent high-throughput TCR beta sequencing. Patients were enrolled in a phase 2 open-label single-center ibrutinib monotherapy trial. For this clone: Its antigen remains undetermined. Base qualities are not provided; no much larger clone lies one nucleotide away.

Taken from the germline V gene, the CDR1 and CDR2 loops are SGDLS and YYNGEE. From the cysteine through the phenylalanine, the CDR3 covers 13 amino acids. Of the read, only the CDR3 DNA is kept; its 39 bases are in frame from base 1. V lost 3 bases and J lost 6 bases; the stretch between them is 10 bases long. This specimen consisted of PBMCs, obtained after 12 months of ibrutinib treatment. The V and J genes are TRBV9 and TRBJ2-4; 5 matching bases give a weak D call of TRBD1. This sequence originates from a human donor with chronic lymphocytic leukemia. The bases read TGTGCCAGCAGCGCCAGGGTAACAAACATTCAGTACTTC. It codes for CASSARVTNIQYF.